These T cell receptor beta chains were read from a single sample in a study of OX40 agonist ivuxolimab in advanced cancers. Using immunoSEQ multiplex PCR, the repertoire was profiled, and TCRdb retains in-frame clones only, with some absent. The sample shows around 24,000 clones, around 84% of them seen only once. Sample: CD4+ or CD8+ T cells sorted from blood, taken in a trial of the OX40 agonist ivuxolimab. Every receptor here comes from an adult with an advanced solid tumor such as melanoma, head and neck, liver or kidney cancer. The CDR3 runs from the conserved cysteine through the conserved F or W. A D gene is named only where the DNA matches it firmly. The size of a clone is reported for some rows only, either as once, few or many, or as a class for expanded clones.

D gene	J gene	clone size	V gene	CDR3 protein	CDR3 DNA
TRBD2	TRBJ2-1	once	TRBV10-3	CAISEQTSGEGQFF	TGTGCCATCAGTGAGCAGACTAGCGGGGAGGGTCAGTTCTTC
NA	TRBJ2-6	few	TRBV5-1	CASSAVWDQGSGANVLTF	TGCGCCAGCAGCGCGGTTTGGGATCAGGGCTCTGGGGCCAACGTCCTGACTTTC
NA	TRBJ1-1	NA	TRBV5-5	CASSQLALDTEAFF	TGTGCCAGCAGCCAATTGGCACTCGACACTGAAGCTTTCTTT
NA	TRBJ1-2	NA	TRBV5-8	CASSLGLGHNYGYTF	TGTGCCAGCAGCTTGGGCTTGGGACATAACTATGGCTACACCTTC
NA	TRBJ2-7	NA	TRBV6-5	CASSLTLSSYEQYF	TGTGCCAGCTCTCTTACCTTAAGCTCCTACGAGCAGTACTTC
TRBD2	TRBJ2-3	NA	TRBV11-3	CASSLDVRLAGDTDTQYF	TGTGCCAGCAGCTTAGATGTCCGACTAGCGGGGGACACAGATACGCAGTATTTT
NA	TRBJ2-7	NA	TRBV5-6	CASSLDSQGRPYYEQYF	TGTGCCAGCAGCTTGGATTCCCAGGGTCGGCCCTACTACGAGCAGTACTTC
TRBD2	TRBJ2-2	NA	TRBV6-4	CASSWREDTGELFF	TGTGCCAGCAGCTGGCGGGAGGACACCGGGGAGCTGTTTTTT
NA	TRBJ2-5	NA	TRBV25-1	CASSEYSETQYF	TGTGCCAGCAGTGAATATTCCGAGACCCAGTACTTC
TRBD2	TRBJ2-1	once	TRBV7-8	CASSRSKSGTSGGNEQFF	TGTGCCAGCAGCCGATCAAAATCCGGGACTAGCGGGGGTAATGAGCAGTTCTTC
TRBD1	TRBJ1-6	NA	TRBV9	CASSVTGARESPLHF	TGTGCCAGCAGCGTCACAGGGGCCCGAGAGTCACCCCTCCACTTT
TRBD1	TRBJ2-3	NA	TRBV10-1	CASSDFGTGTDTQYF	TGCGCCAGCAGTGATTTTGGGACAGGCACAGATACGCAGTATTTT
NA	TRBJ2-7	NA	TRBV6-6	CASSYTPGEQYF	TGTGCCAGCAGTTACACCCCTGGCGAGCAGTACTTC
NA	TRBJ2-1	once	TRBV9	CASTIGTRATDEQFF	TGTGCCAGCACAATTGGGACACGGGCTACGGATGAGCAGTTCTTC
TRBD2	TRBJ2-3	NA	TRBV5-5	CASSLGSGGARTQYF	TGTGCCAGCAGCTTGGGTAGCGGGGGGGCGCGGACGCAGTATTTT
NA	TRBJ2-1	NA	TRBV4-1	CASSQDARVGDEQFF	TGCGCCAGCAGCCAAGATGCCCGAGTGGGCGATGAGCAGTTCTTC
TRBD2	TRBJ2-3	NA	TRBV10-3	CAISGLAGDTQYF	TGTGCCATCAGTGGACTAGCGGGAGATACGCAGTATTTT
NA	TRBJ2-5	NA	TRBV6-1	CASSEAGETQYF	TGTGCCAGCAGTGAAGCTGGGGAGACCCAGTACTTC
NA	TRBJ1-6	NA	TRBV4-3	CASSQHREAPLHF	TGCGCCAGCAGCCAACACAGGGAGGCACCCCTCCACTTT
TRBD2	TRBJ2-1	few	TRBV29-1	CSVDGLGGGPTEQFF	TGCAGCGTTGACGGGCTCGGCGGGGGGCCAACTGAGCAGTTCTTC
NA	TRBJ2-7	once	TRBV7-2	CASSLVPEYEQYF	TGTGCCAGCAGCTTAGTTCCGGAATACGAGCAGTACTTC
TRBD1	TRBJ2-1	once	TRBV2	CASSGVPGQGNNEQFF	TGTGCCAGCAGTGGGGTACCGGGACAGGGAAACAATGAGCAGTTCTTC
NA	TRBJ2-4	NA	TRBV7-2	CASSSGWGRENIQYF	TGTGCCAGCAGCTCCGGATGGGGCAGAGAAAACATTCAGTACTTC
NA	TRBJ1-5	NA	TRBV19	CASSKDRSNQPQHF	TGTGCCAGTAGTAAAGACCGTAGCAATCAGCCCCAGCATTTT
NA	TRBJ1-2	NA	TRBV19	CASSISVYGYTF	TGTGCCAGTAGTATAAGTGTCTATGGCTACACCTTC
NA	TRBJ2-5	NA	TRBV21-1	CASKFCWTLQETQYF	TGTGCCAGCAAATTTTGTTGGACGTTACAAGAGACCCAGTACTTC